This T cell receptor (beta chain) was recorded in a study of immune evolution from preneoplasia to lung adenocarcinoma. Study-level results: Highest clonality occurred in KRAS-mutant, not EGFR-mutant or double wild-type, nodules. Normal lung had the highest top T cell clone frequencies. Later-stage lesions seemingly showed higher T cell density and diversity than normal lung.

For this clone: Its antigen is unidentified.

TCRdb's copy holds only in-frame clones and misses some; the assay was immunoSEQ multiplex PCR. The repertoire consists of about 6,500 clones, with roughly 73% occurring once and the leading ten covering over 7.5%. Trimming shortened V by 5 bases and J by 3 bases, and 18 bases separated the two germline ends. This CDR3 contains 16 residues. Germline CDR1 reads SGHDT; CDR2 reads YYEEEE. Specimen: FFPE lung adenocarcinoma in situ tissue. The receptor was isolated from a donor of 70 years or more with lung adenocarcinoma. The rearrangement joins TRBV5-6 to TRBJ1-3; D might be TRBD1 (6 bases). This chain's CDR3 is CASREGGREFGNTIYF. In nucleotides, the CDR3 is TGTGCCAGCAGAGAGGGGGGAAGAGAATTTGGAAACACCATATATTTT.